This T cell receptor (beta chain) was profiled in a study of T cell responses to AZD1222 COVID-19 vaccine. The study's findings and limits: Seropositive status at baseline applied to only five or six AZD1222 recipients. Donors were chiefly white British, with a greater number of females, and clonal diversity was perhaps underestimated. Within unmutated variant regions lay the reported targets of nearly half of spike-specific TCRs.

Here immunoSEQ multiplex PCR was the method, and the copy in TCRdb shows in-frame clones only, minus some. This sample has roughly 150,000 clones, with approximately 90% found just once. Investigators merged groups given second doses at roughly 4 or roughly 12 weeks. Turning to this clone: Its matching antigen is unknown.

The CDR3 consists of 12 residues. The germline CDR1 and CDR2 sequences are GTSNPN and SVGIG (reference sequence). J gave up 5 bases and V 5 bases, and 4 bases lay outside the gene matches. This clonotype was obtained from an adult who received the AZD1222 COVID-19 vaccine. The material sequenced was peripheral blood, taken 28 days after the second AZD1222 dose. The chain couples TRBV30 to TRBJ2-7; 9 positions agree with TRBD1. CDR3 sequence reads: CAWGQGIDEQYF. Here the CDR3 DNA reads TGTGCCTGGGGACAGGGGATCGACGAGCAGTACTTC.